This TCR beta chain was identified in a study of OX40 agonist ivuxolimab in advanced cancers. Whole-study context: Enrolled patients in dose escalation had cancers that were hepatocellular carcinoma, melanoma, renal cell or head and neck cancer.

Exclusion applied to patients with autoimmune disease history or systemic immunosuppression. The CDR3 runs 14 residues. V lost 2 bases, J lost 4 bases, and 9 bases lay in between. Germline V CDR1 and CDR2: SGHNT, YENEEA. This clone showed up just once. Its antigen is not identified. Findings and caveats of the study: Among the nonresponders, some also had low normalized T-cell clonal expansion.

Clones were sequenced by immunoSEQ multiplex PCR, and TCRdb holds only the in-frame ones, with some missing. The data contain roughly 86,000 clones, 90% to 95% of them singletons. This sample comprised CD4+ or CD8+ T cells sorted from blood, obtained in a trial of the OX40 agonist ivuxolimab. The genes are TRBV11-3 and TRBJ2-1; D is undetermined. This TCR derives from an adult with an advanced solid tumor such as melanoma, head and neck, liver or kidney cancer. This CDR3 reads CASSLYPTYNEQFF. The CDR3 coding sequence is TGTGCCAGCAGCTTATACCCCACTTACAATGAGCAGTTCTTC.